This T cell receptor (beta chain) was sequenced in a study of T cells in Graves' hyperthyroidism and ophthalmopathy. Broader study findings: Blood also carried most thyroid clonotypes expanded above 0.001. Ophthalmopathy onset followed model prediction by a median about seven months.

This clonotype was found many times. Its antigen is still unknown. Germline V gene sequence: CDR1 LNHDA, CDR2 SQIVND (reference sequence). V was trimmed by 6 bases and J by 3 bases, leaving 8 bases between them. This CDR3 comprises 12 residues. Amplified TCR beta CDR3 regions came from RNA transcripts. TCR CDR3 underwent first-round RT-PCR with the HTBI primer set. One entry per CDR3 protein results from TCRdb running MiXCR on the multiplex PCR reads. The sample yields nearly 750,000 distinct CDR3 sequences, over 35% seen once. This clonotype originated in a woman between 35 and 50 years old with Graves' hyperthyroidism. The sample taken for sequencing was blood. V usage is TRBV19 and J usage is TRBJ1-2; D ambiguous. The CDR3 DNA reads as TGTGCCAGTAGCATGACACACTATGGCTACACCTTC. Its protein product is CASSMTHYGYTF.